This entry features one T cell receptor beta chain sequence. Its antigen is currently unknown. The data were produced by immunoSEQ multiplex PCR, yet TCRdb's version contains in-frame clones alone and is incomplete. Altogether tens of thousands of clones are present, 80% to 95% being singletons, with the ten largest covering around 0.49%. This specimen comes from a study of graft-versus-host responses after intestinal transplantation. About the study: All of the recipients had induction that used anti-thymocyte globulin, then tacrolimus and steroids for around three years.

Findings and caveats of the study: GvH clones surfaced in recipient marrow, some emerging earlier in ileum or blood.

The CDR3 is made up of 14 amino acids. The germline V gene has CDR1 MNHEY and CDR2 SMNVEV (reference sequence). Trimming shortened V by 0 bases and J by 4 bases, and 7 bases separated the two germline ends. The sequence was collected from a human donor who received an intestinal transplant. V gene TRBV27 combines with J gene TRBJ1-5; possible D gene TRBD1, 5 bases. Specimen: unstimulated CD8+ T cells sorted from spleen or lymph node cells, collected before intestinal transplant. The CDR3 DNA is TGTGCCAGCAGTTTATCGACAGAGAATCAGCCCCAGCATTTT. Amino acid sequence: CASSLSTENQPQHF.